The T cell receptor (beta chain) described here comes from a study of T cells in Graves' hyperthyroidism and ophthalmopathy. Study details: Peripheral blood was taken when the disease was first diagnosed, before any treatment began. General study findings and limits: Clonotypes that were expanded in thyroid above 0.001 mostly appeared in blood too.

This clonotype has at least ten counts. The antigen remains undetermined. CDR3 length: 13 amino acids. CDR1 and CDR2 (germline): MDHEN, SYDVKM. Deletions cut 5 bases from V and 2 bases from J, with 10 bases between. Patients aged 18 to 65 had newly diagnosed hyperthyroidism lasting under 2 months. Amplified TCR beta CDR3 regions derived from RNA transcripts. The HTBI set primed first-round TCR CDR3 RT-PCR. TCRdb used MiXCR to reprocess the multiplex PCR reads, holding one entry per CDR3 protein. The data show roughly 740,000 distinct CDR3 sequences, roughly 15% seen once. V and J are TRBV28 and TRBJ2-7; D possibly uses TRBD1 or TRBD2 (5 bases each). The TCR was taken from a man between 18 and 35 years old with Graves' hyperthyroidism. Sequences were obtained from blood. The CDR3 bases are TGTGCCAGCAGTCTCGGGACCCCCTACGAGCAGTACTTC. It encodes CASSLGTPYEQYF.